The 21 T cell receptor beta chains below all came from one sample that was sequenced in a study of T cell repertoires in cytomegalovirus infection. Antigens of these TCRs are unknown. TCRdb reprocessed the reads with MiXCR, giving one entry per CDR3 protein. The repertoire consists of approximately 910,000 distinct CDR3 sequences, with around a third occurring once and the leading ten covering around 15%. Specimen: cultured CD8+ T cells from PBMCs, collected from culture after CMV antigen stimulation. The receptors here all came from a human donor in good health (CMV status not recorded). Some clones in this sample may be carry-over from other donors' samples.

This clonotype was seen at least ten times. The chain uses TRBV7-2 and TRBJ2-7, with D uncertain. Germline CDR1 reads SGHTA; CDR2 reads FQGNSA. The germline V and J ends were trimmed by 0 bases and 2 bases, with 5 bases remaining between them. The CDR3 length is 13 residues. CDR3 in DNA: TGTGCCAGCAGCTTAGCCCCGACCTACGAGCAGTACGTC. Translating gives CASSLAPTYEQYV.

This clonotype has only a few counts. V is TRBV27 and J is TRBJ2-7; 9 nucleotides agree with TRBD1. The CDR3 covers 14 residues. With 5 bases clipped from V and 1 base from J, the junction kept 3 bases outside the gene matches. CDR1 and CDR2 from the germline V gene are MNHEY and SMNVEV (reference sequence). The CDR3 bases are TGTGCCAGCAGTCACGGGACAGGGTCCTACGAGCAGTACTTC. Protein: CASSHGTGSYEQYF.

The chain couples TRBV3-1 to TRBJ2-7; 11 bases match TRBD2. The V gene's germline CDR1 is LGHDT and CDR2 YNNKEL (reference sequence). Trimming removed 2 bases from V and 4 bases from J; junction bases left unmatched: 10. This CDR3 has 17 residues. CDR3 nucleotide sequence: TGTGCCAGCAGCCAACTTCCGGGGACTAGCGGACCTTACGAGCAGTACGTC. Its translation: CASSQLPGTSGPYEQYV.

The chain employs TRBV7-9 and TRBJ1-3; D is uncertain. CDR1 and CDR2 from the germline V gene are SEHNR and FQNEAQ (reference sequence). The CDR3 sequence is 15 residues long. V lost 3 bases to trimming and J lost 2 bases, with 11 bases between them. CDR3 region: CASSLELIPGNTIYF. The CDR3 bases are TGTGCCAGCAGCTTGGAACTAATCCCTGGAAACACCATATATTTT.

This clonotype is a singleton in its sample. The chain couples TRBV24-1 to TRBJ1-2; 7 positions match TRBD1. Looked up from germline, CDR1 is KGHDR and CDR2 is SFDVKD. Trimming took 5 bases from V and 8 from J; bases not matched to a gene: 7. This CDR3 region has 13 residues. The DNA for the CDR3 is TGTGCCACCAGTGTTTCAGGGGGAGACGGCTACACCTTC. Translation gives CATSVSGGDGYTF.

In its sample, this clonotype was seen a few times. This rearrangement joins TRBV2 to TRBJ2-7, with D tentatively TRBD1 or TRBD2 (5 bases each). The CDR3 runs 12 residues. The germline gives CDR1 SNHLY, CDR2 FYNNEI. V lost 8 bases and J lost 4, with 12 bases in between. CDR3 sequence (DNA): TGTGCCAGCGGGGGACGGACTTACGAGCAGTACGTC. It specifies CASGGRTYEQYV.

This clonotype was detected ten times or more. The V and J genes are TRBV7-8 and TRBJ2-7; D gene uncertain. The CDR3 spans 14 residues. Per germline, CDR1 SGHVS and CDR2 FQNEAQ. Trimming shortened V by 1 base and J by 0 bases, and 7 bases separated the two germline ends. The CDR3 sequence: CASSLEPASYEQYF. CDR3 DNA: TGTGCCAGCAGCTTAGAACCGGCCTCCTACGAGCAGTACTTC.

Of note for this clonotype: One junction end disagrees with the germline gene, perhaps due to a read error. V is TRBV7-3 and J is TRBJ2-2, with D possibly matching TRBD1 (5 bases). The V gene's germline CDR1 is SGHTA and CDR2 FQGTGA. This CDR3 contains 14 residues. CDR3 sequence reads: CTSSLAGSSGELFF. The CDR3 nucleotides are TGTACCAGCAGCTTGGCAGGGTCGTCCGGGGAGCTGTTTTTT.

Here the CDR3 reads CASSLASGSTQYF. DNA for the CDR3: TGTGCCAGCAGTTTAGCAAGCGGGAGTACGCAGTATTTT. The rearrangement links TRBV12-3 or TRBV12-4 to TRBJ2-3; 8 positions match TRBD2. The J segment lost 8 bases and the V segment lost 0 bases, leaving 1 base of the junction unmatched. The CDR3 sequence is 13 residues long.

This clonotype was counted at least ten times. The chain has TRBV7-2 and TRBJ2-2, with D maybe TRBD2 (5 bases). CDR3 length: 15 residues. V was trimmed by 5 bases and J by 6 bases, leaving 16 bases between them. Germline V CDR1 and CDR2: SGHTA, FQGNSA. CDR3 sequence (DNA): TGTGCCAGCAGCCCCCCGACTACCCCCCCCGGGGAGCTGTTTTTT. Its translation: CASSPPTTPPGELFF.

This clonotype was recorded a few times. The chain combines TRBV7-6 with TRBJ1-6, with 9 bases lining up with TRBD1. CDR1 is SGHVS and CDR2 is FNYEAQ in the germline V gene. This CDR3 is 19 amino acids long. The V and J ends lost 2 bases and 9 bases, in that order; junction bases with no gene match: 17. CDR3 nucleotides: TGTGCCAGCAGCTTAAGAAGGGGACAGGGTCGCGTAAGCCCTTCACCCCTCCACTTT. As protein: CASSLRRGQGRVSPSPLHF.

The chain is built from TRBV10-3 and TRBJ2-2; 11 bases are shared with TRBD2. Germline trimming cut 7 bases from V and 4 bases from J; bases unmatched to any gene: 11. The V gene's germline CDR1 is ENHRY and CDR2 SYGVKD. The length of the CDR3 is 17 residues. CDR3 nucleotides: TGTGCCATCAACCAAGTAGCGGGGGGGCACGGCACCGGGGAGCTGTTTTTT. This encodes CAINQVAGGHGTGELFF.

V is TRBV19 and J is TRBJ2-1; TRBD2 matches at 9 bases. This CDR3 spans 14 amino acids. The junction had 5 bases not matched to a gene; V was cut back by 3 bases and J by 8 bases. Germline V CDR1 and CDR2: LNHDA, SQIVND (reference sequence). Written as DNA, the CDR3 is TGTGCCAGTAGTATTGCTAGCGGGGTGGATGAGCAGTTCTTC. Amino acid sequence: CASSIASGVDEQFF.

The gene calls are TRBV11-2 and TRBJ2-3; D is undetermined. The CDR3 spans 17 residues. Deletions cut 0 bases from V and 0 bases from J, with 13 bases between. Germline CDR1 and CDR2: SGHAT and FQNNGV. The CDR3 protein is CASSLDFVTASTDTQYF. DNA for the CDR3: TGTGCCAGCAGCTTAGATTTCGTGACGGCGAGCACAGATACGCAGTATTTT.

This clonotype was counted many times. This sequence joins TRBV7-6 and TRBJ2-1; D is unresolved. The length of the CDR3 is 16 residues. CDR1 and CDR2 from the germline V gene are SGHVS and FNYEAQ. Deletions cut 3 bases from V and 0 bases from J, with 12 bases between. CDR3 residues: CASSFPPSSSYNEQFF. The CDR3 coding sequence is TGTGCCAGCAGCTTCCCCCCGTCGAGCTCCTACAATGAGCAGTTCTTC.

J is TRBJ1-1 and V is TRBV27; D remains ambiguous. The CDR3 is 12 residues long. The germline CDR1 and CDR2 sequences are MNHEY and SMNVEV (reference sequence). V was clipped by 5 bases and J by 8 bases, with 12 bases between them. DNA of the CDR3: TGTGCCAGCAGTCATAACAGAGTGGAAGCTTTCTTT. The encoded protein is CASSHNRVEAFF.

CDR3 in DNA: TGTGCCAGTAGAACAAGGGGGCGAGGGGGGGCGTACAATGAGCAGTTCTTC. Its protein product is CASRTRGRGGAYNEQFF. This chain joins TRBV19 and TRBJ2-1; D might be TRBD1 or TRBD2, each matching 7 bases. The length of the CDR3 is 17 residues. The V gene's germline CDR1 is LNHDA and CDR2 SQIVND (reference sequence). V was cut by 6 bases and J by 4 bases, with 22 bases left in between.

In its sample, this clonotype was seen a few times. The CDR3 DNA reads TGTGCCAGTAGTAGAAGCAGGGGCACCGGGGAGCTGTTTTTT. Amino acid sequence: CASSRSRGTGELFF. The rearrangement joins TRBV19 to TRBJ2-2; TRBD1 might be the D (6 bases). Germline V lookup: CDR1 LNHDA, CDR2 SQIVND (reference sequence). The V end lost 4 bases, the J end lost 4 bases, and 10 bases lay between the germline ends. The CDR3 has 14 amino acids.

The J gene is TRBJ1-5, the V gene TRBV6-5; D is uncertain. The germline CDR1 and CDR2 sequences are MNHEY and SVGAGI. The V and J ends lost 5 bases and 6 bases respectively, with 17 bases between them. CDR3 length: 15 residues. DNA for the CDR3: TGTGCCAGCAGTCCCGGAGGTTTCGCAGGTCAGCCCCAGCATTTT. This codes for CASSPGGFAGQPQHF.

The chain is built from TRBV4-1 and TRBJ1-2, with no clear D. The CDR3 covers 13 residues. The germline CDR1 and CDR2 sequences are MGHRA and YSYEKL. V was clipped by 0 bases and J by 8 bases, with 10 bases between them. CDR3 nucleotides: TGCGCCAGCAGCCAAGAGCTCCTGGAGGGCTACACCTTC. It yields the protein CASSQELLEGYTF.

The chain employs TRBV11-2 and TRBJ2-7, with TRBD1 identical over 8 bases. Unmatched junction bases numbered 8, after V lost 3 bases and J lost 4 bases. Germline V CDR1 and CDR2: SGHAT, FQNNGV. This CDR3 spans 15 amino acids. CDR3 in DNA: TGTGCCAGCAGCTTCCAGGGGGCTCCACGATACGAGCAGTACGTC. Its protein is CASSFQGAPRYEQYV.